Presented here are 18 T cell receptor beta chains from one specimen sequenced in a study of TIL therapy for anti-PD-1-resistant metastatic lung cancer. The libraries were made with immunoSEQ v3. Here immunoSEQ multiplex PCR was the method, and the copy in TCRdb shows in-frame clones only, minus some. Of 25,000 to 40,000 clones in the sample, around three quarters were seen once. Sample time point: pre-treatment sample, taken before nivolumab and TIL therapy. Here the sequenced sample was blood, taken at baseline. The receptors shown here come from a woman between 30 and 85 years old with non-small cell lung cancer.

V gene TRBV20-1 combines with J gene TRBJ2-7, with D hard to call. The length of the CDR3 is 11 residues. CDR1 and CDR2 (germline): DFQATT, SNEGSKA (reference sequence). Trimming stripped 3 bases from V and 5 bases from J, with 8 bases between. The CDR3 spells CSARVLDEQYF. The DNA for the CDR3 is TGCAGTGCTAGGGTCTTGGACGAGCAGTACTTC.

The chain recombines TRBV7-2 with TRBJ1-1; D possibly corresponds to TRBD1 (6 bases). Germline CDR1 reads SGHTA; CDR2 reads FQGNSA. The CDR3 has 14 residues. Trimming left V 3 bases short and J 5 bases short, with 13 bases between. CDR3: CASSFSRGFTEAFF. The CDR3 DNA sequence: TGTGCCAGCAGCTTTTCTAGGGGGTTTACTGAAGCTTTCTTT.

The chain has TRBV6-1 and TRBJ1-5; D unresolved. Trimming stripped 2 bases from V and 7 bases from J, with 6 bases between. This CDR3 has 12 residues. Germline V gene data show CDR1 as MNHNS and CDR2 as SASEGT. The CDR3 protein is CASSEWRQPQHF. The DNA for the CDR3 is TGTGCCAGCAGTGAATGGCGGCAGCCCCAGCATTTT.

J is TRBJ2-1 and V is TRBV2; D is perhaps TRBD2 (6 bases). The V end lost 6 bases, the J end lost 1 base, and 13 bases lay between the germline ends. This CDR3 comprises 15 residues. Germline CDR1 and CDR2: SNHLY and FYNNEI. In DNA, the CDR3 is TGTGCCAGCAGCCCTCCTAGCGCATCCTACAATGAGCAGTTCTTC. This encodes CASSPPSASYNEQFF.

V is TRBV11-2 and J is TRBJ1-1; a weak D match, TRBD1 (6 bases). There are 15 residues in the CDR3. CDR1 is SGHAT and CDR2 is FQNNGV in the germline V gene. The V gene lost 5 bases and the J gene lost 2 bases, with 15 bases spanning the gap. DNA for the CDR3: TGTGCCAGCAGCCCGCGCGGGGGGCGTAACACTGAAGCTTTCTTT. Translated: CASSPRGGRNTEAFF.

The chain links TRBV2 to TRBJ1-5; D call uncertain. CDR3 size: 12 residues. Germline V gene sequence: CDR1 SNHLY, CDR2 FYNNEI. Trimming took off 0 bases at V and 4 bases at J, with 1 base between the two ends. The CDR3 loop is CASSEANQPQHF. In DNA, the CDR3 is TGTGCCAGCAGTGAAGCGAATCAGCCCCAGCATTTT.

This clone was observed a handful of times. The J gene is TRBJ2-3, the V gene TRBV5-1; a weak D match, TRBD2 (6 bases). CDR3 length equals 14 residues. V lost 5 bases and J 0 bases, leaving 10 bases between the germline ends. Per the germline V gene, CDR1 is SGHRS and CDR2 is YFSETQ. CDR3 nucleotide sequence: TGCGCCAGCAGGGGTAGCGGTAGCACAGATACGCAGTATTTT. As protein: CASRGSGSTDTQYF.

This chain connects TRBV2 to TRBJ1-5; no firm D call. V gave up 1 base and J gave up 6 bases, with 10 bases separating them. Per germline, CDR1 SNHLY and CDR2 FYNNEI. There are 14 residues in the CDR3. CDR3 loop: CASSEDILGQPQHF. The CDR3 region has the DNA TGTGCCAGCAGTGAAGACATTCTTGGTCAGCCCCAGCATTTT.

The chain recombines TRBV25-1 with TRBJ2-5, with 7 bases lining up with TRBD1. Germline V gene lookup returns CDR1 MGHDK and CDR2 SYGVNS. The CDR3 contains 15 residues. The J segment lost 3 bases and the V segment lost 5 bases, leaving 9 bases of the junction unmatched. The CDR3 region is CASSFSDRFEETQYF. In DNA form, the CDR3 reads TGTGCCAGCAGTTTCTCGGACAGGTTCGAAGAGACCCAGTACTTC. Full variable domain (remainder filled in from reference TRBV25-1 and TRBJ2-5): EADIYQTPRYLVIGTGKKITLECSQTMGHDKMYWYQQDPGMELHLIHYSYGVNSTEKGDLSSESTVSRIRTEHFPLTLESARPSHTSQYLCASSFSDRFEETQYFGPGTRLLVL.

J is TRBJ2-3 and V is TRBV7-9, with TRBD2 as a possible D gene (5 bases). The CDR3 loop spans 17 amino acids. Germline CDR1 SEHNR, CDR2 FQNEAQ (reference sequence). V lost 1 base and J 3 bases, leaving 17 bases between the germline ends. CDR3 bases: TGTGCCAGCAGCTTAGTAGCGCTAGGTGTGGGTACAGATACGCAGTATTTT. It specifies CASSLVALGVGTDTQYF.

The CDR3 sequence is CASSLHGTGEYEQFF. CDR3 sequence (DNA): TGTGCCAGTAGTCTGCACGGGACAGGGGAATATGAGCAGTTCTTC. The gene calls are TRBV19 and TRBJ2-1, with 10 positions matching TRBD1. Germline lookup yields CDR1 LNHDA and CDR2 SQIVND (reference sequence). The CDR3 covers 15 residues. V lost 5 bases to trimming and J lost 8 bases; unmatched junction nucleotides: 9.

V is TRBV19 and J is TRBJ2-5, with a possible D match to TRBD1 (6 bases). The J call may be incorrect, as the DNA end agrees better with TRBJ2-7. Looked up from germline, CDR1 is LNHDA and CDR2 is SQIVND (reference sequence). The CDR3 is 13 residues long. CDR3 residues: CASSMGHPYEQYF. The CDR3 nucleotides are TGTGCCAGTAGTATGGGACACCCCTACGAGCAGTACTTC.

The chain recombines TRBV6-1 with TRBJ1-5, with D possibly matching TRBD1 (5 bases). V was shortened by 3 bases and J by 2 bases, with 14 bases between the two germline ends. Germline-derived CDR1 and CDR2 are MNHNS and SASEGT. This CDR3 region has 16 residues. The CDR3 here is CASSEFGGMRNQPQHF. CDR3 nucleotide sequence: TGTGCCAGCAGTGAGTTCGGGGGTATGCGCAATCAGCCCCAGCATTTT.

CDR3 DNA sequence: TGTGCCAGCAGCTTAAGCGCCCCGACCCGGGGCCGGGACAATGAGCAGTTCTTC. It encodes CASSLSAPTRGRDNEQFF. J is TRBJ2-1 and V is TRBV7-2, with D tentatively TRBD1 or TRBD2 (5 bases each). The V gene's germline CDR1 is SGHTA and CDR2 FQGNSA. CDR3 length equals 18 residues. Deletions cut 2 bases from V and 5 bases from J, with 22 bases between. Variable domain in full (rest from reference TRBV7-2 and TRBJ2-1): GAGVSQSPSNKVTEKGKDVELRCDPISGHTALYWYRQSLGQGLEFLIYFQGNSAPDKSGLPSDRFSAERTGGSVSTLTIQRTQQEDSAVYLCASSLSAPTRGRDNEQFFGPGTRLTVL.

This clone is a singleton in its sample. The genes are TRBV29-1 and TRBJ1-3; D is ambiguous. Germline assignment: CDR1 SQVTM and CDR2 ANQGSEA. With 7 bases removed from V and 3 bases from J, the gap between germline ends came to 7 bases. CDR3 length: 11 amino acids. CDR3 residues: CSGKVGNTIYF. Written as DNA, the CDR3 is TGCAGCGGTAAAGTTGGAAACACCATATATTTT.

The CDR3 DNA is TGTGCCAGCAGCCGTAATAGAGGGGGAGGCTTCGGGCAGTACTTC. It translates to CASSRNRGGGFGQYF. The chain recombines TRBV5-6 with TRBJ2-7; D is tentatively TRBD1 or TRBD2 (6 bases each). The CDR3 is 15 amino acids. Germline V gene sequence: CDR1 SGHDT, CDR2 YYEEEE. The germline V and J ends were trimmed by 4 bases and 9 bases, with 23 bases remaining between them.

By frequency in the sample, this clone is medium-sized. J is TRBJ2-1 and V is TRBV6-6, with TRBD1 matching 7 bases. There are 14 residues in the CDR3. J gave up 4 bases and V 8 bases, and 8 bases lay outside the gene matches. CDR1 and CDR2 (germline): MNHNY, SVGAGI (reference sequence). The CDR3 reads CASASRGLYNEQFF. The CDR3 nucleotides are TGTGCCAGCGCATCGAGGGGGCTTTACAATGAGCAGTTCTTC.

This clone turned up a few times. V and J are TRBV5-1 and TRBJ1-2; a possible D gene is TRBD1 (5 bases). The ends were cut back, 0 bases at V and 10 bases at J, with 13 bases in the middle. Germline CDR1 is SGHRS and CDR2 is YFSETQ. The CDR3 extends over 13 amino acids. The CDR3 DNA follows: TGCGCCAGCAGCTTGGAGACAGCACAGGACTACACCTTC. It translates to CASSLETAQDYTF.